Below, 11 T cell receptor beta chains from the same sample are listed, as sequenced in a study of glioma-infiltrating T cells after dendritic cell vaccination. Libraries were prepared by immunoSEQ multiplex PCR; TCRdb keeps only in-frame clonotypes and omits some of them. The table includes about 21,000 clones, 79% detected once. This sample comprised blood, obtained before dendritic cell vaccination. The receptor set was obtained from a human donor with glioblastoma.

The V call is TRBV7-2, the J call TRBJ2-3; D ambiguous. Germline CDR1 SGHTA, CDR2 FQGNSA. The V gene lost 1 base and the J gene lost 3 bases, with 11 bases spanning the gap. This CDR3 has 15 residues. CDR3 loop: CASSLDISRTDTQYF. The CDR3 DNA sequence: TGTGCCAGCAGCTTAGATATATCCCGGACAGATACGCAGTATTTT.

The gene calls are TRBV7-9 and TRBJ2-7; TRBD2 matches 12 bases. The CDR3 covers 16 residues. In germline, CDR1 is SEHNR, CDR2 FQNEAQ (reference sequence). With V trimmed by 4 bases and J by 2 bases, 6 bases remained unmatched. CDR3 loop: CASSWTSGTHPYEQYF. The CDR3 coding sequence is TGTGCCAGCAGCTGGACTAGCGGGACCCATCCCTACGAGCAGTACTTC. Full variable domain (missing parts from reference TRBV7-9 and TRBJ2-7): DTGVSQNPRHKITKRGQNVTFRCDPISEHNRLYWYRQTLGQGPEFLTYFQNEAQLEKSRLLSDRFSAERPKGSFSTLEIQRTEQGDSAMYLCASSWTSGTHPYEQYFGPGTRLTVT.

With regard to this clone: One end of the junction is discordant with germline, which a read error may explain. The V and J genes are TRBV7-3 and TRBJ1-6; D unresolved. This CDR3 region has 15 residues. In germline, CDR1 is SGHTA, CDR2 FQGTGA. Here the CDR3 reads CASSALNRSNSPLHF. The CDR3 bases are TGTGCCAGCAGCGCGCTAAACAGAAGTAATTCCCCCCTCCACTTT.

The rearrangement uses TRBV11-3 and TRBJ2-4; 7 bases match TRBD1. In germline, CDR1 is SGHNT, CDR2 YENEEA. Trimming took 3 bases from V and 7 from J; bases not matched to a gene: 9. This CDR3 spans 15 amino acids. The CDR3 region is CASSLEDRDLNIQYF. Here the CDR3 DNA reads TGTGCCAGCAGCTTGGAAGACAGGGATCTGAACATTCAGTACTTC.

On this clone: The identical CDR3 is also encoded by other nucleotide sequences in the sample. Here the CDR3 DNA reads TGTGCCAGCCGGACAGGGGGCTCTGGGGCCAACGTCCTGACTTTC. It yields the protein CASRTGGSGANVLTF. This chain connects TRBV6-5 to TRBJ2-6; 10 nucleotides align to TRBD1. Germline trimming cut 8 bases from V and 0 bases from J; bases unmatched to any gene: 1. The CDR3 runs 15 residues. The germline gives CDR1 MNHEY, CDR2 SVGAGI.

This chain joins TRBV30 and TRBJ1-5, with D possibly TRBD1 on 5 matching bases. V dropped 1 base and J dropped 4 bases, with 14 bases sitting between them. The CDR3 runs 15 residues. CDR1 and CDR2 (germline): GTSNPN, SVGIG (reference sequence). The CDR3 protein is CAWSARQGLNQPQHF. The CDR3 coding sequence is TGTGCCTGGAGTGCACGCCAGGGCTTAAATCAGCCCCAGCATTTT.

This rearrangement joins TRBV4-3 to TRBJ2-5, with TRBD1 identical over 8 bases. Germline V gene lookup returns CDR1 LGHNA and CDR2 YSLEER. The J segment lost 2 bases and the V segment lost 0 bases, leaving 2 bases of the junction unmatched. The CDR3 spans 15 residues. CDR3 nucleotide sequence: TGCGCCAGCAGCCAAGATCACAGGGGGCAAGAGACCCAGTACTTC. Translation: CASSQDHRGQETQYF.

This chain connects TRBV11-1 to TRBJ2-7; TRBD1 agrees at 7 bases. The germline V gene encodes CDR1 SGHAT and CDR2 FQDESV (reference sequence). This CDR3 is built from 13 residues. With V trimmed by 3 bases and J by 8 bases, 7 bases remained unmatched. The CDR3 coding sequence is TGTGCCAGCAGCTTGACGGGACAGAGTAAGCAGTACTTC. Its protein product is CASSLTGQSKQYF. Combining the CDR3 with reference TRBV11-1 and TRBJ2-7 gives the whole variable domain EAEVAQSPRYKITEKSQAVAFWCDPISGHATLYWYRQILGQGPELLVQFQDESVVDDSQLPKDRFSAERLKGVDSTLKIQPAELGDSAMYLCASSLTGQSKQYFGPGTRLTVT.

J is TRBJ1-2 and V is TRBV5-1; possible D gene TRBD1, 5 bases. The CDR3 extends over 15 amino acids. The V gene lost 0 bases and the J gene lost 8 bases, with 17 bases spanning the gap. Germline assignment: CDR1 SGHRS and CDR2 YFSETQ. The CDR3 DNA reads as TGCGCCAGCAGCTTGGGTGGGGCTGGGTCGGGCGGCTACACCTTC. As protein: CASSLGGAGSGGYTF.

The CDR3 sequence: CASRETGGAYNEQFF. The CDR3 DNA sequence: TGTGCCAGCAGAGAAACAGGGGGGGCGTACAATGAGCAGTTCTTC. This chain connects TRBV7-9 to TRBJ2-1; perhaps TRBD1 as D (8 bases). This CDR3 region has 15 residues. Germline V gene sequence: CDR1 SEHNR, CDR2 FQNEAQ (reference sequence). Trimming left V 6 bases short and J 4 bases short, with 16 bases between.

The chain carries TRBV7-2 and TRBJ2-3; D may be TRBD2 (6 bases). V lost 4 bases and J 6 bases, leaving 11 bases between the germline ends. The CDR3 spans 13 residues. Germline V CDR1 and CDR2: SGHTA, FQGNSA. CDR3: CASSSRGRDTQYF. The CDR3 DNA follows: TGTGCCAGCAGCTCGCGGGGCAGGGATACGCAGTATTTT.